This T cell receptor (beta chain) was identified during a study of blood T cell repertoires in COVID-19. Across the whole study: Sites across the United States, Italy and Spain contributed samples from acute and convalescent COVID-19.

Clones were sequenced by immunoSEQ multiplex PCR, and TCRdb holds only the in-frame ones, with some missing. The sample lists approximately 140,000 clones, 75% to 85% occurring once. Germline CDR1 MNHEY, CDR2 SVGAGI. Trimming pared 6 bases from V and 4 bases from J, leaving 7 bases between. The CDR3 is 12 amino acids. Sequencing was done on a sample of peripheral blood. This TCR was recovered from a human donor with acute or convalescent COVID-19. The donor label of this sample is uncertain. The V call is TRBV6-5, the J call TRBJ1-3; possible D gene TRBD1, 6 bases. The CDR3 DNA reads as TGTGCCAGCAGGGACAGCGGAAACACCATATATTTT. This codes for CASRDSGNTIYF.